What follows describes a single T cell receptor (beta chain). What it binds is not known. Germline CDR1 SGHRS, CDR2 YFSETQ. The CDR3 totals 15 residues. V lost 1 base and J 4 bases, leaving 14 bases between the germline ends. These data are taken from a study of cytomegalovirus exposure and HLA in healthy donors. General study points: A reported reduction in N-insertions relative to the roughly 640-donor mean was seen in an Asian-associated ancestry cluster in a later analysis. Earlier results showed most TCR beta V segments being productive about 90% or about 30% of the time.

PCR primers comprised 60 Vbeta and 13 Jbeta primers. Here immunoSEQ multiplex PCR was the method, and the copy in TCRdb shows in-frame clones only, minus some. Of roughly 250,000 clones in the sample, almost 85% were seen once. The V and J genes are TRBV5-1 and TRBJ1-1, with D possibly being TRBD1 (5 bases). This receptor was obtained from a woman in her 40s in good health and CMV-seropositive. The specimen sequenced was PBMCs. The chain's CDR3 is CASSLNQGGITEAFF. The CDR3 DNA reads TGCGCCAGCAGCTTGAACCAGGGAGGGATCACTGAAGCTTTCTTT.